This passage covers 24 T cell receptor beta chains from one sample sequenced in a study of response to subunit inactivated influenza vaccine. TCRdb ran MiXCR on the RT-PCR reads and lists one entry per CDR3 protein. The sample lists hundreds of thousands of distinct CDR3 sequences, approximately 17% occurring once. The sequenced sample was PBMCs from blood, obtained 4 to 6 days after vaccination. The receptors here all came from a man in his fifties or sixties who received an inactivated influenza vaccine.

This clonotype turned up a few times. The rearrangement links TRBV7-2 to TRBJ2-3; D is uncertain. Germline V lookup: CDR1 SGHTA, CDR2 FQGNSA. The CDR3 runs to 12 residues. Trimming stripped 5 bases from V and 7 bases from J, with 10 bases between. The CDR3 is CASSLSSNTQYF. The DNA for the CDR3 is TGTGCCAGCAGCCTGAGTTCGAATACGCAGTATTTT. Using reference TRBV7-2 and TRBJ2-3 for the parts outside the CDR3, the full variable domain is GAGVSQSPSNKVTEKGKDVELRCDPISGHTALYWYRQSLGQGLEFLIYFQGNSAPDKSGLPSDRFSAERTGGSVSTLTIQRTQQEDSAVYLCASSLSSNTQYFGPGTRLTVL.

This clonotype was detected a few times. CDR3 in amino acids: CASSSLIYEQYF. CDR3 bases: TGTGCCAGCAGTTCATTGATCTACGAGCAGTACTTC. The chain carries TRBV12-3 or TRBV12-4 and TRBJ2-7; no clear D gene. Deletions cut 4 bases from V and 3 bases from J, with 7 bases between. The CDR3 loop spans 12 amino acids.

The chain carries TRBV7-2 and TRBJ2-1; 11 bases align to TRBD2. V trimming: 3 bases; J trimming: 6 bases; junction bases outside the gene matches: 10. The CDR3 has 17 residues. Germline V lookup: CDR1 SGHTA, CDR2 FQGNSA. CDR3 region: CASSLFSSGREFNEQFF. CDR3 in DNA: TGTGCCAGCAGCTTGTTCAGTAGCGGGAGGGAGTTCAATGAGCAGTTCTTC. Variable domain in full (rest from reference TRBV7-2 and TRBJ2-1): GAGVSQSPSNKVTEKGKDVELRCDPISGHTALYWYRQSLGQGLEFLIYFQGNSAPDKSGLPSDRFSAERTGGSVSTLTIQRTQQEDSAVYLCASSLFSSGREFNEQFFGPGTRLTVL.

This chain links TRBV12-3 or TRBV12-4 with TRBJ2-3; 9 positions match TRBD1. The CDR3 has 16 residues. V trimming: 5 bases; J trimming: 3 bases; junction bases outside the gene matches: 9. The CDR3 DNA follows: TGTGCCAGCAGTCCCCGGGACAGGGAATCAACAGATACGCAGTATTTT. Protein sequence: CASSPRDRESTDTQYF.

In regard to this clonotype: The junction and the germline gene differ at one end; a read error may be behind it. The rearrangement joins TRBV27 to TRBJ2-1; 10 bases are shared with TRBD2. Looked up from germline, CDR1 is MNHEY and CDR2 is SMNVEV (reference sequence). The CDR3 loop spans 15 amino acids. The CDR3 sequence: CASGLLAGTYNEQFF. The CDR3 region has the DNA TGTGCCAGCGGTTTACTAGCGGGGACTTACAATGAGCAGTTCTTC.

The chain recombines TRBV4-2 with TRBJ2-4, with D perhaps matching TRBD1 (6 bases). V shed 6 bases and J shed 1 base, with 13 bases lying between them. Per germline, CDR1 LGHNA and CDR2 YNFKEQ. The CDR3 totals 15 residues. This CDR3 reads CASRYTGPAKNIQYF. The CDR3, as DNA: TGTGCCAGCAGATACACAGGGCCGGCCAAAAACATTCAGTACTTC.

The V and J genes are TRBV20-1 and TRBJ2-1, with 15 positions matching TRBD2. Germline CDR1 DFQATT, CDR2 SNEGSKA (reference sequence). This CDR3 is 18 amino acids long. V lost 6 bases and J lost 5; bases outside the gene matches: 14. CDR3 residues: CSASIPGLAGGKNNEQFF. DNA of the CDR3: TGCAGTGCATCGATACCGGGACTAGCGGGAGGTAAAAACAATGAGCAGTTCTTC.

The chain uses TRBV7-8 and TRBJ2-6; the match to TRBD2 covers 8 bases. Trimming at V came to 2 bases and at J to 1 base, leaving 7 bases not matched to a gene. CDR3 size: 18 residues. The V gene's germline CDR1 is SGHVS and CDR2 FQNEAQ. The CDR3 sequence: CASSLLAPGGSGANVLTF. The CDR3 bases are TGTGCCAGCAGCTTACTCGCACCGGGAGGGTCTGGGGCCAACGTCCTGACTTTC.

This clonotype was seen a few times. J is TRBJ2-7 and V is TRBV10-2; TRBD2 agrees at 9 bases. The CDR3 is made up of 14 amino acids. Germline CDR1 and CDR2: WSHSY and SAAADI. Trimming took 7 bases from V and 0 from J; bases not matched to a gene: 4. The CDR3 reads CASTQTSGSYEQYF. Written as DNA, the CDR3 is TGCGCCAGCACTCAGACTAGCGGCTCCTACGAGCAGTACTTC.

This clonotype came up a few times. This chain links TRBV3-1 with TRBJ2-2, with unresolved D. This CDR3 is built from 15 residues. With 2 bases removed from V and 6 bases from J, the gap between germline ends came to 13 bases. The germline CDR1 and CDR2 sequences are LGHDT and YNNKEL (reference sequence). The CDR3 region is CASSQSGVSAGELFF. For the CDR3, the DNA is TGTGCCAGCAGCCAATCCGGAGTTTCGGCCGGGGAGCTGTTTTTT. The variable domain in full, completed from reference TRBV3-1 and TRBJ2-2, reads DTAVSQTPKYLVTQMGNDKSIKCEQNLGHDTMYWYKQDSKKFLKIMFSYNNKELIINETVPNRFSPKSPDKAHLNLHINSLELGDSAVYFCASSQSGVSAGELFFGEGSRLTVL.

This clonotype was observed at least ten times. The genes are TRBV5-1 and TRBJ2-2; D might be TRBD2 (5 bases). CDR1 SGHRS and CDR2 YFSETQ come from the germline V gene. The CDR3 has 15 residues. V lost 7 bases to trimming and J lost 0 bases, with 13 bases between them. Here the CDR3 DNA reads TGCGCCAGCCACGAGGGTGTTTCGAACACCGGGGAGCTGTTTTTT. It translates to CASHEGVSNTGELFF.

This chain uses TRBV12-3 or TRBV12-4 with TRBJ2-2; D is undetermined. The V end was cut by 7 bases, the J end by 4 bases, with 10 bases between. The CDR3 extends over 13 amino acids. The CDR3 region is CASTTWGTGELFF. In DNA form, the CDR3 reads TGTGCCAGCACCACGTGGGGCACCGGGGAGCTGTTTTTT.

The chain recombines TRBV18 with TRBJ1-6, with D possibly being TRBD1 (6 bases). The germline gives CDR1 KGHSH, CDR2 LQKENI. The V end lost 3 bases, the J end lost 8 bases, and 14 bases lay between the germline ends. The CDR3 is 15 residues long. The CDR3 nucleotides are TGTGCCAGCTCACCGGGTACCAACAGGGATTCACCCCTCCACTTT. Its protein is CASSPGTNRDSPLHF.

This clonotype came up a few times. Written as DNA, the CDR3 is TGTGCCAGCACCATAAGGGGGACTAGAACCGGGGAGCTGTTTTTT. Encoded protein: CASTIRGTRTGELFF. The rearrangement joins TRBV12-3 or TRBV12-4 to TRBJ2-2; TRBD2 matches at 8 bases. CDR3 size: 15 residues. Unmatched junction bases numbered 9, after V lost 7 bases and J lost 5 bases.

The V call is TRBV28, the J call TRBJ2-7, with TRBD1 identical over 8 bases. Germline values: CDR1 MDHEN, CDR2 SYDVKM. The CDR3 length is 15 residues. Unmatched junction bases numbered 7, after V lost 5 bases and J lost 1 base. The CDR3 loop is CASSPLTGASYEQYF. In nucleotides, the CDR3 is TGTGCCAGCAGTCCACTGACAGGGGCATCCTACGAGCAGTACTTC.

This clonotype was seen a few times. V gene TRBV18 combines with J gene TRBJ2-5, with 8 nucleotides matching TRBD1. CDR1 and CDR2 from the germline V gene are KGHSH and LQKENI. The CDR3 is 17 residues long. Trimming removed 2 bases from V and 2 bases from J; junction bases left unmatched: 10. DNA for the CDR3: TGTGCCAGCTCACCAGGCAGGGGGCGACCACAACAAGAGACCCAGTACTTC. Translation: CASSPGRGRPQQETQYF.

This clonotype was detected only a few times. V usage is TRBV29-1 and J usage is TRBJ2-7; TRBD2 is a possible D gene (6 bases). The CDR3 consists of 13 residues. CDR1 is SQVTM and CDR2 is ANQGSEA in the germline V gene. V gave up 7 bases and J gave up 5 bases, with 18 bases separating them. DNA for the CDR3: TGCAGCGGCAGACTAGGCCCCCAGCACGAGCAGTACTTC. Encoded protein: CSGRLGPQHEQYF.

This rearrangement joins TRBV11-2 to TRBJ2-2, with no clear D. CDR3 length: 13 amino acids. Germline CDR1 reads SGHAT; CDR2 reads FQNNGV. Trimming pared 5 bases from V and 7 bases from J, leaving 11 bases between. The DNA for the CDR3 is TGTGCCAGCAGCCACCGCAGTCACGGGGAGCTGTTTTTT. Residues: CASSHRSHGELFF.

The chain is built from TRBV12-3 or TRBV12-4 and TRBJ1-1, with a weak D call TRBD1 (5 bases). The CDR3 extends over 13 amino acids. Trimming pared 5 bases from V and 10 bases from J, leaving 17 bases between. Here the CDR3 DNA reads TGTGCCAGCAGTCCCGGGGCCGGGGAAGGAGCTTTCTTT. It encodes CASSPGAGEGAFF.

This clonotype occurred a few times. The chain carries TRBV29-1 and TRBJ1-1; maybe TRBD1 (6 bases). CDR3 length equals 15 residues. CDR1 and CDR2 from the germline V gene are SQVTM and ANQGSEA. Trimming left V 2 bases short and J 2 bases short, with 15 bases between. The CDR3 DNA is TGCAGCGTTGAAAATCAAAGGACAGTAAACACTGAAGCTTTCTTT. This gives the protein CSVENQRTVNTEAFF.

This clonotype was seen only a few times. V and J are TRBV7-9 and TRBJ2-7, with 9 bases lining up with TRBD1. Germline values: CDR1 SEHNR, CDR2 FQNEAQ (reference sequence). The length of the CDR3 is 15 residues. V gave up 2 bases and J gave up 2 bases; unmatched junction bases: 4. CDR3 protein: CASSLKGDRAYEQYF. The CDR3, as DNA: TGTGCCAGCAGCTTAAAAGGGGACAGGGCCTACGAGCAGTACTTC.

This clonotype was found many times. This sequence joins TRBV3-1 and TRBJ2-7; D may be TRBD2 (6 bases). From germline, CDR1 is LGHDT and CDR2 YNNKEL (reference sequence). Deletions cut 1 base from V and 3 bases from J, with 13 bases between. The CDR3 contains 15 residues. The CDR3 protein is CASSQAAVGSYEQYF. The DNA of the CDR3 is TGTGCCAGCAGCCAAGCGGCCGTCGGGAGCTACGAGCAGTACTTC.

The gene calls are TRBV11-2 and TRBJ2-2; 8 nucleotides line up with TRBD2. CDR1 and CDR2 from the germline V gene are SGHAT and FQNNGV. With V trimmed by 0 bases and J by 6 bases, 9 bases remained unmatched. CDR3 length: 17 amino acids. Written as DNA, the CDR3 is TGTGCCAGCAGCTTAGATTTGCCTAGCGGGCTCTCCGGGGAGCTGTTTTTT. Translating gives CASSLDLPSGLSGELFF. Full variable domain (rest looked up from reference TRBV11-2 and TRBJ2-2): EAGVAQSPRYKIIEKRQSVAFWCNPISGHATLYWYQQILGQGPKLLIQFQNNGVVDDSQLPKDRFSAERLKGVDSTLKIQPAKLEDSAVYLCASSLDLPSGLSGELFFGEGSRLTVL.

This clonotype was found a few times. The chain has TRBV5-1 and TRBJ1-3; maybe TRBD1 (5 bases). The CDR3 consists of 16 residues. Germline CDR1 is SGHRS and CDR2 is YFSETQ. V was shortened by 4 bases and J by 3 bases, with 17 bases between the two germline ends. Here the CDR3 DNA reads TGCGCCAGCAGCCTGATGCCCCAGGGAGGTGGAAACACCATATATTTT. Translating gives CASSLMPQGGGNTIYF. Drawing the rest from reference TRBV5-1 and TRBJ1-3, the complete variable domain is KAGVTQTPRYLIKTRGQQVTLSCSPISGHRSVSWYQQTPGQGLQFLFEYFSETQRNKGNFPGRFSGRQFSNSRSEMNVSTLELGDSALYLCASSLMPQGGGNTIYFGEGSWLTVV.